This T cell receptor (beta chain) was identified in a study of cytomegalovirus exposure and HLA in healthy donors. On this clone itself: Its specificity is not known.

The CDR3 extends over 13 amino acids. Germline CDR1 is SEHNR and CDR2 is FQNEAQ (reference sequence). Unmatched junction bases numbered 2, after V lost 5 bases and J lost 6 bases. PCR used 60 Vbeta primers and 13 Jbeta primers. The data were produced by immunoSEQ multiplex PCR, yet TCRdb's version contains in-frame clones alone and is incomplete. This sample has 82,000 or so clones, with approximately 81% found just once. Study results and caveats: While the bulk of TCR sequences proved rare, some public TCRs turned up in many donors. In a later analysis, TCR beta V- and J-gene trimming was associated with a missense DCLRE1C variant. What a later analysis showed was that several of the most significant clusters appeared linked to common viral pathogens. Earlier analysis found most TCR beta V segments productive about 90% or about 30% of the time.

Sequencing used PBMCs. This rearrangement joins TRBV7-9 to TRBJ2-7, with TRBD2 identical over 12 bases. This receptor was obtained from a woman aged 45 to 65 in good health and CMV-seropositive. The CDR3 nucleotides are TGTGCCAGCAGCGGACTAGCGGGAATCGAGCAGTACTTC. Amino acid sequence: CASSGLAGIEQYF.